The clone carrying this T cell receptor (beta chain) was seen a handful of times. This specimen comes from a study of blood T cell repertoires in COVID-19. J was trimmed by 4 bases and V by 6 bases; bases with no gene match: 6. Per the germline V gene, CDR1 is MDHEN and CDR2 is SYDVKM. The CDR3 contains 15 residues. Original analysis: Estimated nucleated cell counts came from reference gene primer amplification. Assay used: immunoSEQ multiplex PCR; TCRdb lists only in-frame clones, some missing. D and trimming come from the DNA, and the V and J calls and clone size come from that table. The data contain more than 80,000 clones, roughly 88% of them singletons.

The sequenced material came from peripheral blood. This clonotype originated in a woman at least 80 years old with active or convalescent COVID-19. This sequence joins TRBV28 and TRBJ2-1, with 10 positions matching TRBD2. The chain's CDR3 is CASRPSGGPYNEQFF. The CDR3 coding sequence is TGTGCCAGCAGGCCTAGCGGGGGCCCTTACAATGAGCAGTTCTTC.